Sequencing of this T cell receptor (beta chain) was carried out in a study of T-cell reconstitution after alpha-beta-depleted transplantation in children. Whole-study results and caveats: In some patients, recipient T cells and intrathymic progenitors surviving conditioning explained high day-60 diversity. Counts and diversity of T cells one year after transplant came mostly from newly produced T cells. Reportedly, alpha-beta T cells present about two months post-transplant originated from several hundred expanded clones of graft origin.

As concerns this clonotype: Antigen: not known.

For TCRbeta, the library was prepared with unique molecular identifiers. MiXCR, applied by TCRdb to the PCR reads, yields one record per CDR3 protein. The table has roughly 100,000 distinct CDR3 sequences, roughly 7.1% seen once. This TCR was sampled from a boy aged 2 to 9 with acute lymphoblastic leukemia, due to receive a stem cell transplant. Sequenced material: PBMCs, taken before TCRalphabeta/CD19-depleted stem cell transplant.

The CDR3 bases are TGCAGCGTAAAGGGGGGGAGATGGAACACTGAAGCTTTCTTT. Translating gives CSVKGGRWNTEAFF. The chain is built from TRBV29-1 and TRBJ1-1, with D perhaps matching TRBD1 (6 bases). The CDR3 extends over 14 amino acids. The germline V gene encodes CDR1 SQVTM and CDR2 ANQGSEA. V was shortened by 6 bases and J by 1 base, with 15 bases between the two germline ends.